This TCR beta chain was recorded in a study of shared clonotypes between healthy human individuals. Study as a whole: Donors consisted of two women and a few men between 18 and 49. Findings of the study overall: Larger estimated richness was generally seen in naive subsets than in memory subsets.

Cells designated naive CD8 were CD45RO-negative and were positively selected for CCR7, with terminally differentiated effector memory CD45RA+ cells excluded. Trimming removed 3 bases at V and 1 base at J, with 10 bases between. CDR3 length: 15 residues. Germline values: CDR1 MDHEN, CDR2 SYDVKM. As concerns this clone: The antigen is not known. Additional DNA sequences in this sample encode the identical CDR3.

An approximately 200 ng quantity of DNA, 32,000 or so T cell genomes, went into the sorted-subset replicate PCRs. Data came from immunoSEQ multiplex PCR; TCRdb stores just in-frame clones and leaves some out. Altogether over 800,000 clones are present, 80% to 95% being singletons, with the ten largest covering less than 25%. Sequencing was performed on naive CD8+ T cells sorted from blood. The rearrangement joins TRBV28 to TRBJ1-5; no firm D call. The origin of this receptor is a man between 25 and 39 years old in good health. The CDR3 protein is CASSLFGQSNQPQHF. The CDR3 bases are TGTGCCAGCAGTTTGTTTGGTCAAAGCAATCAGCCCCAGCATTTT.